Following are 20 T cell receptor beta chains from one sample sequenced in a study of cytomegalovirus exposure and HLA in healthy donors. The PCR made use of 60 Vbeta and 13 Jbeta primers. Sequenced by immunoSEQ multiplex PCR; TCRdb stores in-frame clones only, minus some. This sample has 110,000 or so clones, with less than 80% found just once. Material: PBMCs. These TCRs come from a middle-aged woman in good health and CMV-seropositive.

The chain employs TRBV14 and TRBJ2-2; D remains unclear. There are 18 residues in the CDR3. CDR1 SGHDN and CDR2 FVKESK come from the germline V gene. Deletions cut 4 bases from V and 4 bases from J, with 22 bases between. The chain's CDR3 is CASSREDGWSFFTGELFF. CDR3 DNA: TGTGCCAGCAGCCGCGAGGATGGCTGGTCCTTTTTCACCGGGGAGCTGTTTTTT.

The J gene is TRBJ2-3, the V gene TRBV25-1; 9 bases are shared with TRBD2. The CDR3 is 17 residues long. With V trimmed by 3 bases and J by 6 bases, 13 bases remained unmatched. CDR1 MGHDK and CDR2 SYGVNS come from the germline V gene. DNA for the CDR3: TGTGCCAGCAGTGACCCAACGGGCGGGGGGGCTTCGGATACGCAGTATTTT. This sequence encodes CASSDPTGGGASDTQYF. The entire variable domain, with the rest obtained from reference TRBV25-1 and TRBJ2-3, is as follows: EADIYQTPRYLVIGTGKKITLECSQTMGHDKMYWYQQDPGMELHLIHYSYGVNSTEKGDLSSESTVSRIRTEHFPLTLESARPSHTSQYLCASSDPTGGGASDTQYFGPGTRLTVL.

This chain joins TRBV19 and TRBJ1-4; TRBD1 aligns across 8 bases. CDR1 is LNHDA and CDR2 is SQIVND in the germline V gene (reference sequence). The CDR3 extends over 14 amino acids. Trimming at V came to 6 bases and at J to 7 bases, leaving 7 bases not matched to a gene. In DNA form, the CDR3 reads TGTGCCAGTAGCAATGGACAGGGCGGTGAAAAACTGTTTTTT. It specifies CASSNGQGGEKLFF. Full variable domain (outside the CDR3, taken from reference TRBV19 and TRBJ1-4): DGGITQSPKYLFRKEGQNVTLSCEQNLNHDAMYWYRQDPGQGLRLIYYSQIVNDFQKGDIAEGYSVSREKKESFPLTVTSAQKNPTAFYLCASSNGQGGEKLFFGSGTQLSVL.

A word on this clone: The same CDR3 is also encoded by other DNA sequences in this sample. The chain joins TRBV7-6 to TRBJ1-1; D uncertain. The length of the CDR3 is 14 residues. Per germline, CDR1 SGHVS and CDR2 FNYEAQ. Between the trimmed V and J ends, which lost 3 bases and 0 bases, there was a span of 8 bases. The CDR3: CASSLEAVNTEAFF. CDR3 bases: TGTGCCAGCAGCTTGGAGGCAGTGAACACTGAAGCTTTCTTT.

This chain uses TRBV9 with TRBJ2-5, with TRBD2 identical over 7 bases. The germline V gene has CDR1 SGDLS and CDR2 YYNGEE. Trimming cost V 0 bases and J 4 bases; bases outside gene matches: 9. The CDR3 extends over 16 amino acids. This chain's CDR3 is CASSVGMGGRRETQYF. The CDR3, as DNA: TGTGCCAGCAGCGTAGGAATGGGAGGGCGGCGAGAGACCCAGTACTTC.

The chain links TRBV7-2 to TRBJ2-7, with 10 positions matching TRBD2. This CDR3 has 18 amino acids. CDR1 is SGHTA, CDR2 FQGNSA, per germline. J gave up 6 bases and V 2 bases, and 16 bases lay outside the gene matches. The CDR3 sequence is CASSLMGVSGGFRGEQYF. Here the CDR3 DNA reads TGTGCCAGCAGCTTAATGGGTGTTAGCGGGGGGTTCCGGGGCGAGCAGTACTTC.

The chain employs TRBV7-9 and TRBJ1-5, with TRBD1 as a possible D gene (6 bases). Germline CDR1 and CDR2: SEHNR and FQNEAQ (reference sequence). Trimming took off 5 bases at V and 3 bases at J, with 14 bases between the two ends. This CDR3 is built from 15 residues. The CDR3 spells CASSPGGALNQPQHF. CDR3 DNA sequence: TGTGCCAGCAGCCCCGGGGGGGCCCTCAATCAGCCCCAGCATTTT.

The CDR3 sequence is CASSYGANSGNTIYF. CDR3 nucleotides: TGTGCCAGCAGTTACGGAGCTAACTCTGGAAACACCATATATTTT. This rearrangement joins TRBV6-5 to TRBJ1-3; no clear D gene. Germline lookup yields CDR1 MNHEY and CDR2 SVGAGI. The CDR3 has 15 residues. Trimming shortened V by 2 bases and J by 0 bases, and 8 bases separated the two germline ends.

The chain combines TRBV29-1 with TRBJ2-1, with a tentative D call TRBD2 (6 bases). This CDR3 has 15 amino acids. Germline V gene sequence: CDR1 SQVTM, CDR2 ANQGSEA. Trimming stripped 6 bases from V and 5 bases from J, with 20 bases between. Here the CDR3 DNA reads TGCAGCGTCCAAGATAGGATGCGGGGAAACAATGAGCAGTTCTTC. This sequence encodes CSVQDRMRGNNEQFF.

This rearrangement joins TRBV9 to TRBJ2-1; TRBD2 aligns across 11 bases. The CDR3 extends over 15 amino acids. Trimming at V came to 3 bases and at J to 6 bases, leaving 5 bases not matched to a gene. Germline V gene sequence: CDR1 SGDLS, CDR2 YYNGEE. For the CDR3, the DNA is TGTGCCAGCAGCGCTGCCGGGACTAGCGGCAATGAGCAGTTCTTC. This translates into CASSAAGTSGNEQFF.

V is TRBV23-1 and J is TRBJ1-1, with D unresolved. Being an ORF, TRBV23-1 has a function that is uncertain. Trimming stripped 0 bases from V and 8 bases from J, with 16 bases between. The length of the CDR3 is 15 residues. CDR3 bases: TGCGCCAGCAGTCAATCTGGGTCGGGGAGGAGCGAAGCTTTCTTT. It yields the protein CASSQSGSGRSEAFF.

The chain links TRBV27 to TRBJ1-2; D uncertain. The ends were cut back, 8 bases at V and 3 bases at J, with 13 bases in the middle. This CDR3 spans 13 amino acids. Germline V CDR1 and CDR2: MNHEY, SMNVEV (reference sequence). CDR3 amino acids: CASFHPADYGYTF. CDR3 in DNA: TGTGCCAGCTTCCACCCGGCGGACTATGGCTACACCTTC.

This chain links TRBV4-3 with TRBJ2-7; 16 bases map to TRBD2. After removal of 3 bases from V and 7 bases from J, the junction contained 3 bases not matched to a gene. Germline assignment: CDR1 LGHNA and CDR2 YSLEER. CDR3 size: 15 residues. CDR3 sequence (DNA): TGCGCCAGCAGCCAGGGGACTAGCGGGGGGGCAGAGCAGTACTTC. This encodes CASSQGTSGGAEQYF.

The rearrangement uses TRBV5-1 and TRBJ1-6, with 10 positions matching TRBD1. The V gene's germline CDR1 is SGHRS and CDR2 YFSETQ. Trimming cost V 4 bases and J 10 bases; bases outside gene matches: 8. The CDR3 extends over 15 amino acids. The CDR3 region has the DNA TGCGCCAGCAGCAAGGGGACAGGGGATGGATCACCCCTCCACTTT. As protein: CASSKGTGDGSPLHF. Full variable domain (outside the CDR3, taken from reference TRBV5-1 and TRBJ1-6): KAGVTQTPRYLIKTRGQQVTLSCSPISGHRSVSWYQQTPGQGLQFLFEYFSETQRNKGNFPGRFSGRQFSNSRSEMNVSTLELGDSALYLCASSKGTGDGSPLHFGNGTRLTVT.

This clone has just one count. J is TRBJ2-7 and V is TRBV10-3; D unresolved. The CDR3 runs 11 residues. V was cut by 5 bases and J by 0 bases, with 2 bases left in between. Germline V lookup: CDR1 ENHRY, CDR2 SYGVKD. The CDR3 coding sequence is TGTGCCATCAGTTACTCCTACGAGCAGTACTTC. Encoded protein: CAISYSYEQYF.

This rearrangement joins TRBV7-8 to TRBJ1-2; D possibly corresponds to TRBD1 (5 bases). CDR1 and CDR2 (germline): SGHVS, FQNEAQ. The CDR3 covers 13 residues. V was cut by 3 bases and J by 4 bases, with 9 bases left in between. CDR3 bases: TGTGCCAGCAGCTTGGGCGGGACCTATGGCTACACCTTC. This translates into CASSLGGTYGYTF.

The V call is TRBV5-1, the J call TRBJ2-4, with TRBD2 identical over 8 bases. Trimming took 4 bases from V and 0 from J; bases not matched to a gene: 6. The CDR3 is 16 amino acids. The germline V gene encodes CDR1 SGHRS and CDR2 YFSETQ. CDR3: CASSETSGLAKNIQYF. DNA of the CDR3: TGCGCCAGCAGCGAAACTAGCGGTCTAGCCAAAAACATTCAGTACTTC.

A remark on this clone: Relative to the germline gene, one junction end is altered; a read error may explain this. The V and J genes are TRBV7-3 and TRBJ2-2; 9 bases line up with TRBD1. The germline V gene has CDR1 SGHTA and CDR2 FQGTGA. The CDR3 is made up of 15 amino acids. The CDR3 nucleotides are TGTTCCAGCAGCTTGACAGGGGGTAACACCGGGGAGCTGTTTTTT. It specifies CSSSLTGGNTGELFF.

V and J are TRBV5-1 and TRBJ2-3; the D gene is possibly TRBD2 (5 bases). Per germline, CDR1 SGHRS and CDR2 YFSETQ. This CDR3 contains 17 residues. Trimming removed 4 bases at V and 0 bases at J, with 18 bases between. The CDR3 region is CASSLLGVGDSTDTQYF. In DNA, the CDR3 is TGCGCCAGCAGCCTCCTCGGGGTGGGTGATAGCACAGATACGCAGTATTTT.

The gene calls are TRBV29-1 and TRBJ1-2, with D possibly being TRBD1 (6 bases). This CDR3 contains 14 residues. V dropped 1 base and J dropped 0 bases, with 9 bases sitting between them. Germline CDR1 and CDR2: SQVTM and ANQGSEA. This CDR3 is CSVEATGSNYGYTF. In DNA form, the CDR3 reads TGCAGCGTTGAAGCGACAGGTTCTAACTATGGCTACACCTTC.